This T cell receptor (beta chain) was recovered during a study of early T cells in non-severe SARS-CoV-2 infection. Germline V gives CDR1 DFQATT, CDR2 SNEGSKA (reference sequence). CDR3 length: 14 amino acids. V lost 8 bases and J lost 7; bases outside the gene matches: 13. This clonotype turned up a few times. Individual cDNA molecules were tagged with unique molecular identifiers, the study reported. TCRdb independently ran MiXCR on the 5' RACE reads; one entry per CDR3 protein. Altogether 80,000 to 95,000 distinct CDR3 sequences are present, about 14% being singletons, with the ten largest covering under 6.5%.

The sample taken for sequencing was whole blood. V and J are TRBV20-1 and TRBJ2-1; 8 bases are shared with TRBD2. The TCR sequence derives from an adult who was a healthcare worker with PCR-confirmed SARS-CoV-2 infection or an uninfected control (not recorded which). CDR3 in DNA: TGCAGTCCAGGCCCGCGAGCGGGGGATAATGAGCAGTTCTTC. It translates to CSPGPRAGDNEQFF.